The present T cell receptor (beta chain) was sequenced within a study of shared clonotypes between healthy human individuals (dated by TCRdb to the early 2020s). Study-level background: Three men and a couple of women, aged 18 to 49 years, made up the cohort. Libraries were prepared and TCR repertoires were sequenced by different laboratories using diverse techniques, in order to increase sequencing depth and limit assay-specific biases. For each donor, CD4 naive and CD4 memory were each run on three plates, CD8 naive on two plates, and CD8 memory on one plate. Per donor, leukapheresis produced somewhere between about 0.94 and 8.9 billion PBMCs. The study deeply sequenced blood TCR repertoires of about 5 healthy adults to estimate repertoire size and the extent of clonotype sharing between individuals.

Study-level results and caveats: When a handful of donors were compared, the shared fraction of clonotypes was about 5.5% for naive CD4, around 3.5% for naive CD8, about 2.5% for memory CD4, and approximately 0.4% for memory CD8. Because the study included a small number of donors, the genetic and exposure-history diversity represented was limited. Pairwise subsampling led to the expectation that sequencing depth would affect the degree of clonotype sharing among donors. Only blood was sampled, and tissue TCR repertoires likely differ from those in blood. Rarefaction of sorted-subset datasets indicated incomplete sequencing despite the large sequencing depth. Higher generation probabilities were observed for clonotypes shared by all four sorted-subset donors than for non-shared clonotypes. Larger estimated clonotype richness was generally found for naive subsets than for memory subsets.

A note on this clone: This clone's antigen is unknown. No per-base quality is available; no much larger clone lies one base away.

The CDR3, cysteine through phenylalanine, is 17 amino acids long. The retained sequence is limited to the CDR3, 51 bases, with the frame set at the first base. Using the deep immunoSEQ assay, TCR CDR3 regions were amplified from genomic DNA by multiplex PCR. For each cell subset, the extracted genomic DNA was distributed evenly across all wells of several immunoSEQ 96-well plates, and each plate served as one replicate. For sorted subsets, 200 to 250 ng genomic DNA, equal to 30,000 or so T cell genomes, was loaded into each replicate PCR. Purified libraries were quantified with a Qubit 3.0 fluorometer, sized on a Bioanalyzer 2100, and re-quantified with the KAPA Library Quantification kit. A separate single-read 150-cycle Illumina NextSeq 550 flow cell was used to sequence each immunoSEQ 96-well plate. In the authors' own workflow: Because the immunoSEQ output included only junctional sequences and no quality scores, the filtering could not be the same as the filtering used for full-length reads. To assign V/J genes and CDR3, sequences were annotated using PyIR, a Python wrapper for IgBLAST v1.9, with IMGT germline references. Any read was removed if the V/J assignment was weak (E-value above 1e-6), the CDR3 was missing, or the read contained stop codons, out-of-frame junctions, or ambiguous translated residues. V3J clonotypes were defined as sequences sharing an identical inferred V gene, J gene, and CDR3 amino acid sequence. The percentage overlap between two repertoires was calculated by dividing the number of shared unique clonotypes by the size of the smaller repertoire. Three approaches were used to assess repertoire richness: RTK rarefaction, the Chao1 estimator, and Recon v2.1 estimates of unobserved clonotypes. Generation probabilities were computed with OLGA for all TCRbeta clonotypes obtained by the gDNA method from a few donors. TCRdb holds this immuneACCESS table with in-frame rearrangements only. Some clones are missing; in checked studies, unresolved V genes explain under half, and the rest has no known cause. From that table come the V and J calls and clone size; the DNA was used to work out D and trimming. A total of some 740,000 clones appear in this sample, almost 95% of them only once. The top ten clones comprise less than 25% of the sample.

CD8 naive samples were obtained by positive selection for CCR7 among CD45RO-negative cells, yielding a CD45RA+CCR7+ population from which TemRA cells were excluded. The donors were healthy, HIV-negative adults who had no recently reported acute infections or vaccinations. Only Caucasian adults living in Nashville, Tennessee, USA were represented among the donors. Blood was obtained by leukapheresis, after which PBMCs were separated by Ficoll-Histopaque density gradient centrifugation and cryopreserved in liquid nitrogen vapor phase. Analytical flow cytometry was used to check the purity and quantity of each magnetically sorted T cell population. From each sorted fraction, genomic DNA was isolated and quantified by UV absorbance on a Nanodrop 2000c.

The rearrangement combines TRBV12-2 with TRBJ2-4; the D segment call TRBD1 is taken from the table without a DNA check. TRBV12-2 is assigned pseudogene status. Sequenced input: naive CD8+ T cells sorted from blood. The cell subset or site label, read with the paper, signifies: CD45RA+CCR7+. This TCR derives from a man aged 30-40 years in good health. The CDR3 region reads CASRLAWDSRTYSIQYF. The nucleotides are TGTGCAAGTCGCTTAGCTTGGGACAGCCGGACCTACAGCATTCAGTACTTC.